The clone carrying this T cell receptor beta chain occurred once. This CDR3 has 15 residues. CDR1 SGHNT and CDR2 YENEEA come from the germline V gene. The V end was cut by 4 bases, the J end by 4 bases, with 16 bases between. The sample belongs to a study of Ad26.COV2.S vaccination and SARS-CoV-2 variants. About the research overall: Donor allocation was to the COV1001 Ad26.COV2.S trial arm. Once, or twice with 56 days between doses, Ad26.COV2.S was given intramuscularly.

The sample's treatment: roughly 19 received Ad26.COV2.S at low or high dose, single or two shots; about 5 received placebo; per-sample allocation not given. Samples were taken on day 63 after the first vaccine or placebo injection. TCRdb keeps only in-frame clones here, not all; method: immunoSEQ multiplex PCR. This sample carries about 390,000 clones, about nine tenths of them seen once, and the ten largest clones take roughly 1.7%. The chain is built from TRBV11-3 and TRBJ1-1; tentative D call: TRBD1 (5 bases). The source of this sequence is a person aged 18-60 years who received the Ad26.COV2.S COVID-19 vaccine or a placebo. The source was peripheral blood, collected in a trial of Ad26.COV2.S vaccine versus placebo. Here the CDR3 reads CASSSRPGGGTEAFF. Here the CDR3 DNA reads TGTGCCAGCAGCTCCCGACCGGGGGGAGGCACTGAAGCTTTCTTT.